This TCR beta chain comes out of a study of cytomegalovirus exposure and HLA in healthy donors. General study points: The study designated 150 or so TCR beta chains cytomegalovirus-associated.

Both 60 Vbeta primers and 13 Jbeta primers went into the PCR. Some clones are missing from TCRdb's copy, which holds only in-frame ones; the method was immunoSEQ multiplex PCR. The data contain some 150,000 clones, roughly three quarters of them singletons. As concerns this clone: Its antigen is unidentified.

The CDR3 extends over 15 amino acids. Germline trimming cut 7 bases from V and 1 base from J; bases unmatched to any gene: 4. Germline V gives CDR1 MNHEY, CDR2 SMNVEV (reference sequence). Each donor was healthy, and each was a bone marrow donor. The receptor was isolated from a man aged 30 to 39 in good health and CMV-seropositive. This chain uses TRBV27 with TRBJ2-2; 9 bases are shared with TRBD2. The sequencing sample was made of PBMCs. CDR3 amino acids: CASKRLAVNTGELFF. In DNA form, the CDR3 reads TGTGCCAGCAAAAGACTAGCGGTGAACACCGGGGAGCTGTTTTTT.